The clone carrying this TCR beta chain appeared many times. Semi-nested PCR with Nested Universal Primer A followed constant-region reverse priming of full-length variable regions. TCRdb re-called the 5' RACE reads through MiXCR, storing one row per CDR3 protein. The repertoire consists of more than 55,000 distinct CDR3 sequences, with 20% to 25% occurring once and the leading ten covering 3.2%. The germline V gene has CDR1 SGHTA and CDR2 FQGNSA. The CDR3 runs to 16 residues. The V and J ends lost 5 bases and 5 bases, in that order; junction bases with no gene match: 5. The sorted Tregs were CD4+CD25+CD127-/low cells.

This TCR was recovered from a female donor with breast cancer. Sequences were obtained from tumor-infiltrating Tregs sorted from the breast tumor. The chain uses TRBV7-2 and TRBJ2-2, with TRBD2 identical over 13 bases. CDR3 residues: CASSPGLAGRTGELFF. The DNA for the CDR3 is TGTGCCAGCAGCCCGGGACTAGCGGGAAGGACCGGGGAGCTGTTTTTT.